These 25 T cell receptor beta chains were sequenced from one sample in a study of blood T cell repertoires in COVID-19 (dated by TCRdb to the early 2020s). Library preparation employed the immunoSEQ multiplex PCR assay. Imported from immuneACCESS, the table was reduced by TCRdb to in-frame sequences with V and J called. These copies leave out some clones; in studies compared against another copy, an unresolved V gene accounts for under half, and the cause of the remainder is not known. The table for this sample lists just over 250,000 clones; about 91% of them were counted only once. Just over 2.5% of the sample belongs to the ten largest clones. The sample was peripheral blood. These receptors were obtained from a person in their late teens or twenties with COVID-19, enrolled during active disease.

CDR3 region: CASSESTPKSFKQYF. DNA of the CDR3: TGTGCCAGCAGTGAATCTACCCCGAAAAGTTTCAAGCAGTACTTC. V usage is TRBV25-1 and J usage is TRBJ2-7; D ambiguous. The CDR3 is 15 residues long. V was clipped by 1 base and J by 8 bases, with 18 bases between them. CDR1 and CDR2 (germline): MGHDK, SYGVNS.

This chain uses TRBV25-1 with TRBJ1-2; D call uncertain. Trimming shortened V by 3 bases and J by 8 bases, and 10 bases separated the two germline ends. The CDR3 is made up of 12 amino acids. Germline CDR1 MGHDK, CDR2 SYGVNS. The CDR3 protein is CASSEEVEGYTF. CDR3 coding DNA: TGTGCCAGCAGTGAGGAGGTGGAAGGCTACACCTTC.

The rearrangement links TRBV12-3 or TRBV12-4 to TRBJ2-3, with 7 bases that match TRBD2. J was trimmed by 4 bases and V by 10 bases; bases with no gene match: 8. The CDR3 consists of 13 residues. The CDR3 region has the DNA TGTGCCAAAACCGCGGGAGTTTCAGATACGCAGTATTTT. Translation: CAKTAGVSDTQYF.

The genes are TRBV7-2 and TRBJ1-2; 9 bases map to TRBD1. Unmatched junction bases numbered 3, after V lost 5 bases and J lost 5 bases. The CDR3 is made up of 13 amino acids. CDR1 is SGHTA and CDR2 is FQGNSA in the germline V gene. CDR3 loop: CASSAGQGYGYTF. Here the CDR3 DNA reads TGTGCCAGCAGCGCGGGACAGGGTTATGGCTACACCTTC.

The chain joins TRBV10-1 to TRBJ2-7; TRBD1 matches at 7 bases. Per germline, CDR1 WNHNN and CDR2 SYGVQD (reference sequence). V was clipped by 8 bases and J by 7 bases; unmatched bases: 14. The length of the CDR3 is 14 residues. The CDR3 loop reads CASLQPGQTSEQYF. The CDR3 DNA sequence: TGCGCCAGCCTTCAACCGGGACAGACATCAGAGCAGTACTTC.

Here the CDR3 reads CSVRQGSIDTQYF. The CDR3 DNA reads TGCAGCGTTCGACAGGGGTCGATAGATACGCAGTATTTT. The gene calls are TRBV29-1 and TRBJ2-3; 8 bases line up with TRBD1. Germline V gives CDR1 SQVTM, CDR2 ANQGSEA. The V gene end was trimmed by 5 bases and the J gene end by 5 bases; junction bases not matched to a gene: 6. The CDR3 spans 13 residues.

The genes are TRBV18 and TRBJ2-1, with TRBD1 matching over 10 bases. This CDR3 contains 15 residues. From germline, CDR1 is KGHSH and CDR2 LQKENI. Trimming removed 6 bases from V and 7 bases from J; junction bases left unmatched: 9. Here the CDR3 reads CASSLGTGVENEQFF. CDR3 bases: TGTGCCAGCTCCCTAGGGACAGGGGTCGAAAATGAGCAGTTCTTC.

The CDR3 DNA reads as TGCAGCGTTGAAGATTACATATACTATGGCTACACCTTC. Encoded protein: CSVEDYIYYGYTF. This chain joins TRBV29-1 and TRBJ1-2; D is undetermined. The V end lost 0 bases, the J end lost 3 bases, and 8 bases lay between the germline ends. Per germline, CDR1 SQVTM and CDR2 ANQGSEA. CDR3 size: 13 residues.

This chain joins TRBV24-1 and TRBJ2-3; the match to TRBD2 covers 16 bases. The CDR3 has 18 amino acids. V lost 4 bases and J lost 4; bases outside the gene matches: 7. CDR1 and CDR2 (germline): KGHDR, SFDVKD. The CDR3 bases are TGTGCCACCAGTGACTCCGGGACTAGCGGGAGGGCAGCAGATACGCAGTATTTT. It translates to CATSDSGTSGRAADTQYF.

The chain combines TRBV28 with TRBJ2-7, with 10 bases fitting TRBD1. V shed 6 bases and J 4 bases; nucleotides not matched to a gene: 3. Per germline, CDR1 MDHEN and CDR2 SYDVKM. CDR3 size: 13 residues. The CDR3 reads CASSRQGAYEQYF. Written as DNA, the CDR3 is TGTGCCAGCAGCCGACAGGGGGCGTACGAGCAGTACTTC.

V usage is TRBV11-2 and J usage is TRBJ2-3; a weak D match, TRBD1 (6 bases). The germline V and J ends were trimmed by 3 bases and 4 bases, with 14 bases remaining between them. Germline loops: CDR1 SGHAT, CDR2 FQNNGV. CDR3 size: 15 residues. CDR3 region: CASSLSRTEADTQYF. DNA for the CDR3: TGTGCCAGCAGCTTGTCTCGGACAGAGGCAGATACGCAGTATTTT.

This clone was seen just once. The CDR3 region has the DNA TGCGCCAGCAGCCAAGAGGGACAGGGGAAAAACACTGAAGCTTTCTTT. As protein: CASSQEGQGKNTEAFF. This chain joins TRBV4-1 and TRBJ1-1; TRBD1 matches at 10 bases. V shed 0 bases, J shed 2 bases, and the junction held 3 bases outside the gene matches. The CDR3 is made up of 16 amino acids. Germline CDR1 MGHRA, CDR2 YSYEKL.

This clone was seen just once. As DNA, the CDR3 is TGTGCCAGCAGCTCACTCGGGGGTGGGGAGACCCAGTACTTC. This translates into CASSSLGGGETQYF. This chain joins TRBV5-6 and TRBJ2-5; tentatively, D is TRBD2 (6 bases). Germline CDR1 is SGHDT and CDR2 is YYEEEE. Trimming left V 3 bases short and J 5 bases short, with 14 bases between. The CDR3 is 14 amino acids.

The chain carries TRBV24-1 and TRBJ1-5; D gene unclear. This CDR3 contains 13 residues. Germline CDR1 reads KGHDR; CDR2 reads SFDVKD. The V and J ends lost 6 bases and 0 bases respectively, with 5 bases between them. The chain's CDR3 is CATSNYSNQPQHF. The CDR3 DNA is TGTGCCACCAGTAACTATAGCAATCAGCCCCAGCATTTT.

The CDR3 is CASSQDSGGGQPQHF. CDR3 sequence (DNA): TGCGCCAGCAGCCAAGACTCGGGGGGGGGACAGCCCCAGCATTTT. The chain couples TRBV4-1 to TRBJ1-5; perhaps TRBD1 as D (5 bases). Germline V gene data show CDR1 as MGHRA and CDR2 as YSYEKL. CDR3 length: 15 amino acids. V gave up 0 bases and J gave up 7 bases, with 13 bases separating them.

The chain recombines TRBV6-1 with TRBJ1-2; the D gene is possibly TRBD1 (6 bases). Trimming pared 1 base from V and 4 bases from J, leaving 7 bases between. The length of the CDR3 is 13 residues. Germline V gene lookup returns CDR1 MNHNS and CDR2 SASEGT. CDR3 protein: CASSEGTAYGYTF. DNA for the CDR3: TGTGCCAGCAGTGAAGGGACAGCCTATGGCTACACCTTC.

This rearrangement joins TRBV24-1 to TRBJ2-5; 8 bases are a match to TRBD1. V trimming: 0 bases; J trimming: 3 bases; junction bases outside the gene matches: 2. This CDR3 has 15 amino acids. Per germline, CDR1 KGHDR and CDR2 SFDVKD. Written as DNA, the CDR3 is TGTGCCACCAGTGATTTGCAGGGGGCAAAAGAGACCCAGTACTTC. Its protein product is CATSDLQGAKETQYF.

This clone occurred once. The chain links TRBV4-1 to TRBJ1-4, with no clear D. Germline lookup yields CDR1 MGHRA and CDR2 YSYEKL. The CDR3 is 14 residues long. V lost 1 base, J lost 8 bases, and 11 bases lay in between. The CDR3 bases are TGCGCCAGCAGCCAAGGGCAGTCAGGCGAAAAACTGTTTTTT. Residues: CASSQGQSGEKLFF.

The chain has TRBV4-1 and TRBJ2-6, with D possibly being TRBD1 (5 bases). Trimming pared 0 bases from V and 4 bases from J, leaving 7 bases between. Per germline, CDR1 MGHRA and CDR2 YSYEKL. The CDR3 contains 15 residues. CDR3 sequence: CASSQEGVGANVLTF. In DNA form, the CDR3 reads TGCGCCAGCAGCCAAGAAGGGGTCGGGGCCAACGTCCTGACTTTC.

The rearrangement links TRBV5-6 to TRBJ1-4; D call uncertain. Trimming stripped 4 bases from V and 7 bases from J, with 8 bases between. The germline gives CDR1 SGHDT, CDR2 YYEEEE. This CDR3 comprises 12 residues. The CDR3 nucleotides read TGTGCCAGCAGCGGGCGTCTTGAAAAACTGTTTTTT. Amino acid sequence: CASSGRLEKLFF.

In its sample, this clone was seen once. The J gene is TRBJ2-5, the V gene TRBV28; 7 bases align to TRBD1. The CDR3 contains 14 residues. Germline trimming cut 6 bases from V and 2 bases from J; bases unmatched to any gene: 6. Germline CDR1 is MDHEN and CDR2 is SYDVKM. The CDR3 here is CASSGQAQQETQYF. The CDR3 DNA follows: TGTGCCAGCAGCGGACAGGCACAACAAGAGACCCAGTACTTC.

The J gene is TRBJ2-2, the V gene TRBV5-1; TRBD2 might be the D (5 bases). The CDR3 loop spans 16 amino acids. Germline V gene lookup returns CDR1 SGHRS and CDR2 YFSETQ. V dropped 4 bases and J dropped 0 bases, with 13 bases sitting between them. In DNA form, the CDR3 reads TGCGCCAGCAGCCGGATGGCGGGTACGAACACCGGGGAGCTGTTTTTT. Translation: CASSRMAGTNTGELFF.

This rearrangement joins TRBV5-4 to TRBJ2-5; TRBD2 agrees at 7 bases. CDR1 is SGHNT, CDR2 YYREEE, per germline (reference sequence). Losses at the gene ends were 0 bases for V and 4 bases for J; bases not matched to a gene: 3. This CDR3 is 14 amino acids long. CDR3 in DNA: TGTGCCAGCAGCTTGGAATCTAGCGGAGAGACCCAGTACTTC. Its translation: CASSLESSGETQYF. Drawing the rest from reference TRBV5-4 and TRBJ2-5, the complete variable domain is ETGVTQSPTHLIKTRGQQVTLRCSSQSGHNTVSWYQQALGQGPQFIFQYYREEENGRGNFPPRFSGLQFPNYSSELNVNALELDDSALYLCASSLESSGETQYFGPGTRLLVL.

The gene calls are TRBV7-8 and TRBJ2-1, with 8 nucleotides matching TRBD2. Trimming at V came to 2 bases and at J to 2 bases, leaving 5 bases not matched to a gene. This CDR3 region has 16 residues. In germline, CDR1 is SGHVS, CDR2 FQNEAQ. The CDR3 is CASSLRGLGTYNEQFF. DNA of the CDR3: TGTGCCAGCAGCTTAAGGGGACTAGGAACCTACAATGAGCAGTTCTTC.

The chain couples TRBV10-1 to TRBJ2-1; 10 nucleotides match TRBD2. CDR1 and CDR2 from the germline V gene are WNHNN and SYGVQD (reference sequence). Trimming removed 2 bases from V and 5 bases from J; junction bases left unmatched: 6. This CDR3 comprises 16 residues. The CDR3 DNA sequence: TGCGCCAGCAGTGAGCAAGGGACTAGCGCTAACAATGAGCAGTTCTTC. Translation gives CASSEQGTSANNEQFF.